This paragraph reports one TCR beta chain. Trimming cost V 1 base and J 4 bases; bases outside gene matches: 6. The germline V gene has CDR1 GTSNPN and CDR2 SVGIG (reference sequence). The CDR3 is 14 residues long. Amplified TCR beta CDR3 regions came from RNA transcripts. Researchers ran a first-round RT-PCR on the TCR CDR3 using the HTBI primer set. TCRdb analysed the multiplex PCR reads with MiXCR anew, one entry per CDR3 protein. The sample records hundreds of thousands of distinct CDR3 sequences, roughly 14% being singletons. The entry originates in a study of T cells in Graves' hyperthyroidism and ophthalmopathy. Study-level information: It was at initial diagnosis, before any treatment, that peripheral blood was collected.

Diagnostic assessment was based on clinical symptoms, serum thyroxine and TRAb, thyroid ultrasound and orbital computed tomography. The chain couples TRBV30 to TRBJ2-5, with 7 bases fitting TRBD1. The sequence derives from a woman aged 40 to 55 with Graves' ophthalmopathy. Sequences were obtained from blood. CDR3 region: CAWSAGTGVETQYF. In DNA, the CDR3 is TGTGCCTGGAGTGCCGGAACAGGGGTAGAGACCCAGTACTTC.